What follows describes a single TCR beta chain. Each CDR3 protein is one row after TCRdb ran MiXCR on the 5' RACE reads. The sample lists hundreds of thousands of distinct CDR3 sequences, 15% to 20% occurring once. These data are taken from a study of identical twins. The sample was also reused in another study, on T cells expressing NK-cell markers.

This clonotype originated in a woman between 18 and 30 years old in good health. Sample: PBMCs.

The CDR3 coding sequence is TGTGCCAGCAGGGCTACTCCTAACTATGGCTACACCTTC. Amino acids: CASRATPNYGYTF. This chain uses TRBV6-1 with TRBJ1-2; D remains ambiguous. The V end was cut by 6 bases, the J end by 0 bases, with 8 bases between. CDR1 is MNHNS and CDR2 is SASEGT in the germline V gene. The CDR3 contains 13 residues.